Given below is one T cell receptor beta chain in context. These data are taken from a study of PD-L1 blockade in urothelial cancer. The V gene end was trimmed by 5 bases and the J gene end by 3 bases; junction bases not matched to a gene: 11. Per germline, CDR1 SGHAT and CDR2 FQNNGV. CDR3 size: 16 residues. Produced via immunoSEQ multiplex PCR; TCRdb's table is partial and in-frame only. The table records 45,000 to 50,000 clones, approximately 90% of them present only once. The sequences come from PBMCs, collected around atezolizumab (anti-PD-L1) treatment. The gene calls are TRBV11-2 and TRBJ2-7; 9 bases map to TRBD1. The receptor was isolated from an elderly man with urothelial cancer. CDR3 sequence reads: CASSRRSVTGGYEQYF. The CDR3 DNA follows: TGTGCCAGCAGCCGTCGGTCAGTGACAGGGGGCTACGAGCAGTACTTC.